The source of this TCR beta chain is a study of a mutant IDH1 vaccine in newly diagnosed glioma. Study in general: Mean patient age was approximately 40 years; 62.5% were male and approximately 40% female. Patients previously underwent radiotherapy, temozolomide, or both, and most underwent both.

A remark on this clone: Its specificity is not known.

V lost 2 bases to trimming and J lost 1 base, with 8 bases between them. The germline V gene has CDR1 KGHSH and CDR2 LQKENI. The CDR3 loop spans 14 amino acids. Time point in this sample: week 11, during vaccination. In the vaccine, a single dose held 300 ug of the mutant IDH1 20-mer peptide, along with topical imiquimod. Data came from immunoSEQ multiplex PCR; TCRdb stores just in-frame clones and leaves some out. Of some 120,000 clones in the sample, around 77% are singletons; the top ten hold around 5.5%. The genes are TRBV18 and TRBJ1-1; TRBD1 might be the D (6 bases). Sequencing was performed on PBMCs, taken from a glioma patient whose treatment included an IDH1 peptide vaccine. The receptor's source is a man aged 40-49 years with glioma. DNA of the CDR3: TGTGCCAGCTCACCAGTAGGGGGGAACACTGAAGCTTTCTTT. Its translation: CASSPVGGNTEAFF.